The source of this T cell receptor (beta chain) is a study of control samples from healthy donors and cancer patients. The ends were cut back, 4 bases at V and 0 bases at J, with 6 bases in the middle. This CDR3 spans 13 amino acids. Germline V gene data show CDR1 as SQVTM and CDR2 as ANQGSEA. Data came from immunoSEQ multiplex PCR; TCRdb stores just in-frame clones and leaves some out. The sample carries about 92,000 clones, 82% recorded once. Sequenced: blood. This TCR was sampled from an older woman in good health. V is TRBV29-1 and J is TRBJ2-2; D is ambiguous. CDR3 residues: CSVGHTNTGELFF. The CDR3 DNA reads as TGCAGCGTTGGACATACGAACACCGGGGAGCTGTTTTTT.